The source of this T cell receptor beta chain is a study of blood T cell repertoires in COVID-19. In the study overall: Both acute and convalescent COVID-19 samples were obtained from the United States, Italy and Spain. PBMCs, B-cell-depleted T cells, or T cells were the source of the cDNA or gDNA that made up the material.

The CDR3 has 17 amino acids. V was clipped by 4 bases and J by 4 bases; unmatched bases: 15. Germline CDR1 reads MNHNS; CDR2 reads SASEGT. Per the original data handling: From reference gene primer amplification, estimates of nucleated cell counts were derived. The protocol was immunoSEQ multiplex PCR, while the TCRdb copy is restricted to in-frame clones and leaves out a portion. The V and J calls and clone size come from that table; D and trimming were worked out from the DNA. This sample has 120,000 to 150,000 clones, with more than 65% found just once. Material: peripheral blood. J is TRBJ1-2 and V is TRBV6-1, with 7 bases identical to TRBD1. The TCR was taken from a man aged 80 or over with acute or convalescent COVID-19. Here the CDR3 reads CASSAGTDSLTSYGYTF. CDR3 bases: TGTGCCAGCAGTGCAGGGACAGACTCGCTAACTAGCTATGGCTACACCTTC.